These T cell receptor beta chains were read from a single sample in a study of blood T cell repertoires in COVID-19. Data came from immunoSEQ multiplex PCR; TCRdb stores just in-frame clones and leaves some out. This sample has about 150,000 clones, with under 85% found just once. Sequencing was done on a sample of peripheral blood. Source of these receptors: a man aged 45-65 years with active or convalescent COVID-19. Each CDR3 is given without its conserved first and last residue. Rows give clone size only sometimes, using once, few, many, or a class for an expanded clone.

cdr3_aa v_call clone_size j_call
ASIYRESETQY TRBV27 NA TRBJ2-5
ARGGEIGANVLT TRBV30 NA TRBJ2-6
AGDRDRGSQPQH TRBV6-5 NA TRBJ1-5
ASSHSRDYNEQF TRBV10-2 NA TRBJ2-1
ASSATTGATDTQY TRBV25-1 NA TRBJ2-3
ASSLGTGGDYGYT TRBV5-4 NA TRBJ1-2
ASTPLAGGDTQY TRBV19 NA TRBJ2-3
ASSLGHLGDRTKANYGYT TRBV7-6 NA TRBJ1-2
ASSFGGAGTDTQY TRBV7-3 NA TRBJ2-3
ASRSGTGPTDTQY TRBV27 NA TRBJ2-3
ASSQLPGTSVAGQETQY TRBV4-2 NA TRBJ2-5
ASSSGTGFEAF TRBV6-5 NA TRBJ1-1
ASRLTGTDNSPLH TRBV6-5 NA TRBJ1-6
ASTLTVQETQY TRBV11-2 NA TRBJ2-5
ASSALRTGVYGYT TRBV9 NA TRBJ1-2
ASSQGRTGGRNQPQH TRBV3-1/TRBV3-2 once TRBJ1-5
ASSFAGEAETQY TRBV5-1 once TRBJ2-5
ASAGQGLTGYT TRBV18 NA TRBJ1-2
AISGRGDIQY TRBV10-3 NA TRBJ2-4
AWSLGGANEQF TRBV30 NA TRBJ2-1
ASSQVAGFGVNTQY TRBV4-1 NA TRBJ2-3
ATSDPLALGGELF TRBV24-1 NA TRBJ2-2
ASSPSRTGELF TRBV7-3 NA TRBJ2-2
ASSLGPGTGANVLT TRBV5-1 NA TRBJ2-6
ATADRGRNTGELF TRBV19 once TRBJ2-2
ASSQGYPGTGELF TRBV3-1/TRBV3-2 NA TRBJ2-2
ASSWGQLYEQY TRBV11-2 NA TRBJ2-7
ASSLAEGIMEKLF TRBV5-1 NA TRBJ1-4
SVTGDSYNEQF TRBV29-1 NA TRBJ2-1
ASSSGLAGVRQETQY TRBV19 NA TRBJ2-5
ASSEGEEGWSGYT TRBV6-1 once TRBJ1-2
ASSSRTSGSYEQY TRBV27 once TRBJ2-7
ASSSTDSPHYEQY TRBV7-3 NA TRBJ2-7
ASFTGSFGTEAF TRBV18 NA TRBJ1-1
ASSPAGGQGTEAF TRBV18 NA TRBJ1-1
ASSYSMETSGSHEQF TRBV6-2/TRBV6-3 NA TRBJ2-1
ASSPSANTGELF TRBV18 NA TRBJ2-2
ASGLGQGMNTEAF TRBV28 NA TRBJ1-1
ASSFRVDGYEQY TRBV5-4 NA TRBJ2-7
ASSPALGAGTNEKLF TRBV5-1 NA TRBJ1-4
ASSQQGQGSHEQY TRBV4-1 NA TRBJ2-7
SVHRVAGYNEQF TRBV29-1 NA TRBJ2-1
ASSVGGTTDTQY TRBV9 few TRBJ2-3